One and the same sample provided the 30 T cell receptor beta chains below, sequenced in a study of T cells in Graves' hyperthyroidism and ophthalmopathy. TCR beta CDR3 sequences were amplified from RNA transcripts. First-round RT-PCR of the TCR CDR3 relied on the HTBI primer set. TCRdb itself ran the multiplex PCR reads through MiXCR, one entry per CDR3 protein. The table has hundreds of thousands of distinct CDR3 sequences, less than 25% seen once; the top ten hold about 35%. The sample comprised blood. The origin of the receptors is a man aged 25 to 40 with Graves' ophthalmopathy.

The CDR3 spells CSVERGGYEQYF. Written as DNA, the CDR3 is TGCAGCGTTGAACGGGGGGGCTACGAGCAGTACTTC. The V call is TRBV29-1, the J call TRBJ2-7; TRBD2 matches at 8 bases. The CDR3 loop spans 12 amino acids. V shed 2 bases, J shed 3 bases, and the junction held 0 bases outside the gene matches. Germline V gives CDR1 SQVTM, CDR2 ANQGSEA.

Ten or more counts support this clonotype. This chain connects TRBV18 to TRBJ2-3; the D gene is possibly TRBD2 (6 bases). V shed 3 bases and J shed 4 bases, with 14 bases lying between them. The CDR3 runs 15 residues. Germline V gene lookup returns CDR1 KGHSH and CDR2 LQKENI. The CDR3 spells CASSPRGVSADTQYF. DNA of the CDR3: TGTGCCAGCTCACCCCGCGGGGTGAGTGCAGATACGCAGTATTTT.

Ten or more counts support this clonotype. The genes are TRBV11-2 and TRBJ2-3, with D unresolved. V was pared by 1 base and J by 2 bases, with 13 bases between. CDR3 length: 16 residues. Germline-derived CDR1 and CDR2 are SGHAT and FQNNGV. CDR3 nucleotides: TGTGCCAGCAGCTTAGTACCAGCCTTCATCACAGATACGCAGTATTTT. Translated, it gives CASSLVPAFITDTQYF. The variable domain in full, with the rest retrieved from reference TRBV11-2 and TRBJ2-3, is EAGVAQSPRYKIIEKRQSVAFWCNPISGHATLYWYQQILGQGPKLLIQFQNNGVVDDSQLPKDRFSAERLKGVDSTLKIQPAKLEDSAVYLCASSLVPAFITDTQYFGPGTRLTVL.

The chain combines TRBV25-1 with TRBJ2-1, with D possibly TRBD2 on 6 matching bases. Trimming stripped 4 bases from V and 4 bases from J, with 14 bases between. The CDR3 totals 15 residues. Germline-derived CDR1 and CDR2 are MGHDK and SYGVNS. This chain's CDR3 is CASSGPTGLYNEQFF. The CDR3 DNA follows: TGTGCCAGCAGTGGTCCCACGGGACTTTACAATGAGCAGTTCTTC.

The chain carries TRBV7-9 and TRBJ2-2; TRBD2 matches 9 bases. V shed 5 bases, J shed 5 bases, and the junction held 6 bases outside the gene matches. Germline V gives CDR1 SEHNR, CDR2 FQNEAQ (reference sequence). The CDR3 totals 15 residues. DNA of the CDR3: TGTGCCAGCAGCCCGCCCGGACTAGCGACCGGGGAGCTGTTTTTT. Residues: CASSPPGLATGELFF.

This clonotype has only a few counts. The chain carries TRBV19 and TRBJ2-7; D remains unclear. The ends were cut back, 4 bases at V and 5 bases at J, with 15 bases in the middle. The CDR3 is made up of 14 amino acids. Germline V gene data show CDR1 as LNHDA and CDR2 as SQIVND (reference sequence). CDR3 loop: CASSTRVGRDEQYF. As DNA, the CDR3 is TGTGCCAGTAGTACCCGGGTAGGGCGAGACGAGCAGTACTTC.

This clonotype was recorded a few times. The J gene is TRBJ2-3, the V gene TRBV2; 11 bases agree with TRBD1. From germline, CDR1 is SNHLY and CDR2 FYNNEI. The CDR3 covers 20 residues. J gave up 0 bases and V 10 bases, and 21 bases lay outside the gene matches. CDR3 sequence reads: CATSRVGGQGVPTSTDTQYF. CDR3 coding DNA: TGTGCCACCAGCAGAGTAGGGGGACAGGGGGTCCCTACTAGCACAGATACGCAGTATTTT.

In this sample, this clonotype turned up many times. The junction shows a germline mismatch at one end, possibly a read error. The chain has TRBV7-9 and TRBJ2-7, with TRBD2 matching 11 bases. The CDR3 contains 12 residues. Germline V gene lookup returns CDR1 SEHNR and CDR2 FQNEAQ (reference sequence). The CDR3 DNA is TGTGCCAGCAGCCCGGGACTAGCGGAGCCGTACTTC. Translation gives CASSPGLAEPYF.

This clonotype was seen many times. The chain employs TRBV7-9 and TRBJ2-7; 9 bases match TRBD2. Germline loops: CDR1 SEHNR, CDR2 FQNEAQ (reference sequence). The V gene end was trimmed by 2 bases and the J gene end by 4 bases; junction bases not matched to a gene: 6. The CDR3 has 15 amino acids. CDR3 residues: CASSLSRREGYEQYF. The CDR3 DNA reads as TGTGCCAGCAGCTTATCTCGGCGGGAGGGATACGAGCAGTACTTC.

The genes are TRBV10-3 and TRBJ1-6; D gene uncertain. The CDR3 runs 12 residues. Trimming removed 0 bases from V and 11 bases from J, with 5 bases in between. Germline V gene data show CDR1 as ENHRY and CDR2 as SYGVKD. This CDR3 reads CAISESRAPLHF. As DNA, the CDR3 is TGTGCCATCAGTGAGTCGCGGGCACCCCTCCACTTT.

V is TRBV12-3 or TRBV12-4 and J is TRBJ2-7, with D perhaps TRBD1 (6 bases). The CDR3 spans 15 residues. The V and J ends lost 3 bases and 0 bases respectively, with 12 bases between them. CDR3 amino acids: CASSFTGLSSYEQYF. CDR3 in DNA: TGTGCCAGCAGTTTTACAGGGCTTAGCTCCTACGAGCAGTACTTC.

This clonotype was observed a handful of times. V gene TRBV10-3 combines with J gene TRBJ2-7; possible D gene TRBD1, 6 bases. Germline V gene lookup returns CDR1 ENHRY and CDR2 SYGVKD. Trimming pared 2 bases from V and 6 bases from J, leaving 11 bases between. The CDR3 is 13 amino acids. CDR3 coding DNA: TGTGCCATCAGTGAGGCCTTCAGGGGCGAGCAGTACTTC. This gives the protein CAISEAFRGEQYF.

Worth noting for this clonotype: Possible read error: a much larger clone is one base away. The gene calls are TRBV28 and TRBJ2-1; TRBD2 aligns across 11 bases. The trim removed 6 bases at V and 4 bases at J, leaving 11 bases unmatched. CDR1 and CDR2 (germline): MDHEN, SYDVKM. The CDR3 is 17 residues long. CDR3 sequence reads: CASRAPIAGGRYNEQFF. The CDR3 DNA reads as TGTGCCAGCAGGGCCCCTATAGCGGGAGGGCGGTACAATGAGCAGTTCTTC.

On this clonotype: A clone one base away is much larger, so this may be a read error. This rearrangement joins TRBV30 to TRBJ2-7, with D possibly being TRBD1 (5 bases). The CDR3 is 13 amino acids. Per the germline V gene, CDR1 is GTSNPN and CDR2 is SVGIG (reference sequence). The CDR3: CAWEQARSYEQCF. DNA of the CDR3: TGTGCCTGGGAACAGGCACGGTCCTACGAGCAGTGCTTC.

This clonotype was seen ten or more times. V gene TRBV30 combines with J gene TRBJ1-1; D gene ambiguous. This CDR3 region has 17 residues. Germline-derived CDR1 and CDR2 are GTSNPN and SVGIG (reference sequence). V dropped 4 bases and J dropped 1 base, with 22 bases sitting between them. The CDR3 nucleotides are TGTGCCTGGACCCTCCCCGATATGGGCCCATCGAACACTGAAGCTTTCTTT. This sequence encodes CAWTLPDMGPSNTEAFF.

This clonotype appeared a few times. CDR3 amino acids: CASSPKGVRLNNEQFF. CDR3 coding DNA: TGTGCCAGCAGCCCCAAAGGAGTGCGACTTAACAATGAGCAGTTCTTC. The rearrangement uses TRBV13 and TRBJ2-1; the D is unclear. Looked up from germline, CDR1 is PRHDT and CDR2 is FYEKMQ (reference sequence). The CDR3 has 16 amino acids. V lost 5 bases to trimming and J lost 5 bases, with 19 bases between them. The variable domain in full, completed from reference TRBV13 and TRBJ2-1, reads AAGVIQSPRHLIKEKRETATLKCYPIPRHDTVYWYQQGPGQDPQFLISFYEKMQSDKGSIPDRFSAQQFSDYHSELNMSSLELGDSALYFCASSPKGVRLNNEQFFGPGTRLTVL.

This chain connects TRBV5-4 to TRBJ1-2; TRBD1 aligns across 12 bases. CDR3 length: 17 residues. The junction had 9 bases not matched to a gene; V was cut back by 3 bases and J by 3 bases. Germline CDR1 SGHNT, CDR2 YYREEE (reference sequence). In DNA form, the CDR3 reads TGTGCCAGCAGCTCACGGCGGGACAGGGGGCTCGACTATGGCTACACCTTC. It yields the protein CASSSRRDRGLDYGYTF.

This clonotype was picked up many times. V is TRBV7-9 and J is TRBJ2-3, with D perhaps matching TRBD2 (7 bases). This CDR3 is 17 amino acids long. The germline V gene has CDR1 SEHNR and CDR2 FQNEAQ (reference sequence). V lost 5 bases to trimming and J lost 7 bases, with 25 bases between them. The CDR3 sequence: CASSLGGGRQRAYTQYF. The CDR3 nucleotides read TGTGCCAGCAGCCTCGGCGGGGGCAGGCAGCGGGCCTATACGCAGTATTTT.

The chain uses TRBV28 and TRBJ2-7; D unclear. The CDR3 covers 14 residues. CDR1 is MDHEN and CDR2 is SYDVKM in the germline V gene. The V and J ends lost 5 bases and 2 bases respectively, with 13 bases between them. CDR3 residues: CASSPTRLTYEQYF. In nucleotides, the CDR3 is TGTGCCAGCAGTCCAACCAGGCTTACCTACGAGCAGTACTTC. The full variable domain, in which reference TRBV28 and TRBJ2-7 provide the parts outside the CDR3, is DVKVTQSSRYLVKRTGEKVFLECVQDMDHENMFWYRQDPGLGLRLIYFSYDVKMKEKGDIPEGYSVSREKKERFSLILESASTNQTSMYLCASSPTRLTYEQYFGPGTRLTVT.

This clonotype was counted at least ten times. The gene calls are TRBV20-1 and TRBJ2-3, with D perhaps TRBD1 or TRBD2 (5 bases each). The V gene lost 0 bases and the J gene lost 4 bases, with 14 bases spanning the gap. The CDR3 has 15 residues. Per the germline V gene, CDR1 is DFQATT and CDR2 is SNEGSKA (reference sequence). CDR3 sequence reads: CSARESERGPDTQYF. The CDR3 DNA reads TGCAGTGCTAGAGAGAGTGAGAGGGGTCCAGATACGCAGTATTTT.

This clonotype came up a few times. V is TRBV2 and J is TRBJ2-2; 9 bases fit TRBD2. The germline CDR1 and CDR2 sequences are SNHLY and FYNNEI. CDR3 size: 16 residues. V lost 6 bases to trimming and J lost 5 bases; unmatched junction nucleotides: 10. DNA for the CDR3: TGTGCCAGCAGAGGGCGGGAGGGCTGGCGAACCGGGGAGCTGTTTTTT. Translating gives CASRGREGWRTGELFF.

The chain recombines TRBV5-1 with TRBJ1-1; 11 positions agree with TRBD1. The CDR3 runs 15 residues. Germline V lookup: CDR1 SGHRS, CDR2 YFSETQ. V gave up 4 bases and J gave up 6 bases; unmatched junction bases: 8. The CDR3 DNA reads as TGCGCCAGCAGCAACCTTCGGACAGGGGGCGCTGAAGCTTTCTTT. It yields the protein CASSNLRTGGAEAFF.

In this sample, this clonotype turned up many times. The chain recombines TRBV18 with TRBJ1-2; D is ambiguous. The V end was cut by 3 bases, the J end by 8 bases, with 16 bases between. Germline-derived CDR1 and CDR2 are KGHSH and LQKENI. The CDR3 length is 14 residues. The CDR3: CASSPEGGRWGYTF. The CDR3 DNA is TGTGCCAGCTCACCGGAGGGCGGGAGATGGGGCTACACCTTC.

Concerning this clonotype itself: A much larger clone differs from this one at a single base, so this may be a read error. This chain joins TRBV12-3 or TRBV12-4 and TRBJ2-1; 9 bases align to TRBD2. The CDR3 covers 16 residues. The CDR3 sequence: CASSFWAGGPVNGQFF. The CDR3 DNA is TGTGCCAGCAGTTTTTGGGCGGGAGGGCCCGTGAATGGGCAGTTCTTC.

This clonotype turned up a few times. The chain is built from TRBV20-1 and TRBJ2-3; 13 nucleotides line up with TRBD2. The CDR3 loop spans 15 amino acids. The V gene's germline CDR1 is DFQATT and CDR2 SNEGSKA (reference sequence). V lost 5 bases, J lost 4 bases, and 6 bases stayed unmatched. CDR3 sequence: CSADRTSGSADTQYF. CDR3 DNA sequence: TGCAGTGCTGATAGGACTAGCGGGAGCGCAGATACGCAGTATTTT.

This clonotype was detected many times. The V gene is TRBV20-1, the J gene TRBJ2-4; D possibly uses TRBD1 or TRBD2 (6 bases each). Trimming took 0 bases from V and 0 from J, leaving 12 bases between them. There are 16 residues in the CDR3. CDR1 and CDR2 (germline): DFQATT, SNEGSKA (reference sequence). Written as DNA, the CDR3 is TGCAGTGCTAGAGATAGGGGGGATCTAGCCAAAAACATTCAGTACTTC. The encoded protein is CSARDRGDLAKNIQYF.

The chain is built from TRBV18 and TRBJ2-1, with D hard to call. In germline, CDR1 is KGHSH, CDR2 LQKENI. Trimming took off 2 bases at V and 9 bases at J, with 5 bases between the two ends. This CDR3 contains 11 residues. The CDR3 loop is CASSPLSEQFF. For the CDR3, the DNA is TGTGCCAGCTCACCATTGAGTGAGCAGTTCTTC.

This clonotype was seen more than once but under ten times. V and J are TRBV19 and TRBJ1-2; no definite D call. The CDR3 sequence is 12 residues long. Trimming took 8 bases from V and 5 from J, leaving 12 bases between them. CDR1 and CDR2 (germline): LNHDA, SQIVND (reference sequence). This chain's CDR3 is CASGQTAYGYTF. The DNA of the CDR3 is TGTGCCAGTGGGCAGACCGCGTATGGCTACACCTTC.

This clonotype was detected a few times. The chain joins TRBV27 to TRBJ2-7, with D possibly being TRBD2 (7 bases). Between the trimmed V and J ends, which lost 3 bases and 5 bases, there was a span of 17 bases. Looked up from germline, CDR1 is MNHEY and CDR2 is SMNVEV (reference sequence). The length of the CDR3 is 15 residues. The CDR3 nucleotides are TGTGCCAGCAGTTTTCAGGGGTTCGGGGGGAACGAGCAGTACTTC. Its translation: CASSFQGFGGNEQYF.

The chain links TRBV20-1 to TRBJ2-7; 11 bases agree with TRBD2. Per germline, CDR1 DFQATT and CDR2 SNEGSKA (reference sequence). Germline trimming cut 6 bases from V and 2 bases from J; bases unmatched to any gene: 6. The CDR3 loop spans 14 amino acids. The CDR3 sequence: CSAPTSGGTYEQYF. CDR3 nucleotide sequence: TGCAGTGCCCCCACTAGCGGGGGTACCTACGAGCAGTACTTC.